Included here is one T cell receptor (beta chain) sequence, with context. Its antigen is undetermined. Trimming stripped 7 bases from V and 1 base from J, with 8 bases between. Germline V gene data show CDR1 as SNHLY and CDR2 as FYNNEI. The length of the CDR3 is 12 residues. This entry is derived from a study of cytomegalovirus exposure and HLA in healthy donors. Points from the study as a whole: Among CMV-associated TCR beta chains, most appeared HLA-restricted in a later analysis. Per published accounts, TCR beta sequences correctly predicted the HLA-A and HLA-B alleles of most subjects. Excluded: some indistinguishable V segments such as TRBV6-2 and TRBV6-3.

Primers for the PCR totalled 60 Vbeta and 13 Jbeta. Assay: immunoSEQ multiplex PCR; the TCRdb copy retains only in-frame clones and omits some. The data hold 110,000 to 150,000 clones, with about two thirds observed a single time. The sequenced sample consisted of PBMCs. This sequence joins TRBV2 and TRBJ2-7; D may be TRBD1 (6 bases). The clonotype was recovered from a man aged 40-55 years in good health and CMV-seronegative. The CDR3 DNA reads as TGTGCCAGCACGGACAGTTCCTACGAGCAGTACTTC. Amino acids: CASTDSSYEQYF.